This record covers a single T cell receptor (beta chain). Antigen unknown. The sample is drawn from a study of cytomegalovirus exposure and HLA in healthy donors. Despite likely unrecorded immune exposures, the donors were nominally healthy at the time of sampling. This PCR relied on a set of 60 Vbeta primers and 13 Jbeta primers. Using immunoSEQ multiplex PCR, the repertoire was profiled, and TCRdb retains in-frame clones only, with some absent. The top ten hold about 11% of the sample, which has 150,000 to 200,000 clones, more than 70% seen once. Trimming took off 5 bases at V and 8 bases at J, with 12 bases between the two ends. Germline V gene data show CDR1 as SGHTA and CDR2 as FQGTGA. This CDR3 has 13 residues. Overall study results and limits: 87-base-pair reads could not separate some V segments, including TRBV6-2 and TRBV6-3. Both high specificity and high sensitivity reportedly marked the classifier's diagnosis of cytomegalovirus status. There were under 200 TCR beta chains listed as cytomegalovirus-associated.

The chain recombines TRBV7-3 with TRBJ1-4; D is uncertain. The sequenced material came from PBMCs. The clonotype originates from a young man in good health and CMV-seropositive. Here the CDR3 DNA reads TGTGCCAGCAGCGTCCGACCAGGCGAAAAACTGTTTTTT. Residues: CASSVRPGEKLFF.